What follows are 5 T cell receptor beta chains derived from one specimen sequenced in a study of cytomegalovirus exposure and HLA in healthy donors. It was with 60 Vbeta and 13 Jbeta primers that the PCR ran. Data came from immunoSEQ multiplex PCR; TCRdb stores just in-frame clones and leaves some out. Found here are about 180,000 clones, under 80% of them singletons; the top ten hold 2% to 3%. Specimen: PBMCs. The receptors come from a woman in her 30s in good health and CMV-seropositive.

This chain links TRBV4-2 with TRBJ2-2; 8 bases are a match to TRBD1. After removal of 2 bases from V and 5 bases from J, the junction contained 10 bases not matched to a gene. Germline CDR1 LGHNA, CDR2 YNFKEQ. The CDR3 runs to 17 residues. The CDR3 is CASSQLPSQGGTGELFF. The CDR3, as DNA: TGTGCCAGCAGCCAACTCCCGTCACAGGGGGGTACCGGGGAGCTGTTTTTT.

The V call is TRBV7-9, the J call TRBJ2-7, with 7 bases that match TRBD1. This CDR3 spans 14 amino acids. V was pared by 1 base and J by 0 bases, with 0 bases of the junction left unmatched. From germline, CDR1 is SEHNR and CDR2 FQNEAQ (reference sequence). This CDR3 is CASSLGDSSYEQYF. The CDR3 DNA reads TGTGCCAGCAGCTTAGGGGACAGCTCCTACGAGCAGTACTTC.

This chain joins TRBV20-1 and TRBJ2-7; D is undetermined. V lost 3 bases and J lost 4, with 7 bases in between. The germline gives CDR1 DFQATT, CDR2 SNEGSKA (reference sequence). The CDR3 is 11 residues long. In nucleotides, the CDR3 is TGCAGTGCTAGGCTACTTTACGAGCAGTACTTC. This gives the protein CSARLLYEQYF.

This clone was recorded a few times. The V call is TRBV18, the J call TRBJ1-5; the D is unclear. Germline CDR1 is KGHSH and CDR2 is LQKENI. This CDR3 contains 14 residues. The V and J ends lost 4 bases and 7 bases respectively, with 14 bases between them. The CDR3 spells CASSHREGGQPQHF. The CDR3 DNA is TGTGCCAGCTCACATCGGGAGGGTGGCCAGCCCCAGCATTTT.

This chain links TRBV19 with TRBJ1-5; D possibly corresponds to TRBD1 (6 bases). Trimming cost V 10 bases and J 1 base, with 14 bases left between them. This CDR3 has 14 amino acids. Germline V gene lookup returns CDR1 LNHDA and CDR2 SQIVND (reference sequence). The CDR3 DNA follows: TGTGCCACCACAGGGACGGGGAGCAATCAGCCCCAGCATTTT. This codes for CATTGTGSNQPQHF.